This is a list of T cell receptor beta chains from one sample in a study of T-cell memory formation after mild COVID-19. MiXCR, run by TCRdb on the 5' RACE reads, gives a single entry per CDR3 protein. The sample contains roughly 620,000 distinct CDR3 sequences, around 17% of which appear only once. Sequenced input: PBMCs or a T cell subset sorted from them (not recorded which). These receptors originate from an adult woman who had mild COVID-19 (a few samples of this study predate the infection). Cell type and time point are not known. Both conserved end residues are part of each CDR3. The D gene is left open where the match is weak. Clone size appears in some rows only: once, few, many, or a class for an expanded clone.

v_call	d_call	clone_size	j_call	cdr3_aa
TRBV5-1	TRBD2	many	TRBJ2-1	CASSPGPGGPLRSYNEQFF
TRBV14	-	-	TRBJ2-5	CASQGLFRETQYF
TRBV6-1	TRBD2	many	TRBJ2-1	CASSERVGTSYNEQFF
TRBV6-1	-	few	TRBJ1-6	CASSEGRQFNSPLHF
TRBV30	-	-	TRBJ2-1	CAWSVDSGADEQFF
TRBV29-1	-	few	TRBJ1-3	CSAGGRPGNTIYF
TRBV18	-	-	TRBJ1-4	CASSLQGGGSEKLFF
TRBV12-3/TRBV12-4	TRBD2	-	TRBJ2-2	CASSFGRAPGELFF
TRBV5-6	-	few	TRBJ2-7	CASTSGTRYEQYF
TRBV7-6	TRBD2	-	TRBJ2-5	CASSFPFTSGSGETQYF
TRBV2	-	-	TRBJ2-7	CASSERIGGYEQYF
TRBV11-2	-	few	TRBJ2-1	CASSAGLLSYNEQFF
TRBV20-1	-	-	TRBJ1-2	CSASGRAYGYTF
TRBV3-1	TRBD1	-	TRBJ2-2	CASSPESDRVTGELFF
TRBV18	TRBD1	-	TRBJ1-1	CASSPEGAWAEAFF
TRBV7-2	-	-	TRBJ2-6	CASSLPGFSGANVLTF
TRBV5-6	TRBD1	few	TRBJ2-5	CASRQQGAEGGTQYF
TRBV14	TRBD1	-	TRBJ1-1	CASSQGSTGATEAFF
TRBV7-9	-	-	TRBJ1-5	CASSLVGGSPGQPQHF
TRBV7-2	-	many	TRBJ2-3	CASSWRQTSDTQYF
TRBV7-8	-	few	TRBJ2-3	CASSSPTPGTQYTQYF